This TCR beta chain derives from a study of cytomegalovirus exposure and HLA in healthy donors. Study conclusions and caveats: The authors enumerated some 160 TCR beta chains as linked to cytomegalovirus.

The CDR3 consists of 16 residues. The J segment lost 9 bases and the V segment lost 4 bases, leaving 11 bases of the junction unmatched. CDR1 is SGHRS, CDR2 YFSETQ, per germline. Concerning this clone itself: Its antigen remains unknown.

PCR involved 60 Vbeta and 13 Jbeta primers. Some clones are missing from TCRdb's copy, which holds only in-frame ones; the method was immunoSEQ multiplex PCR. The sample has 55,000 or so clones. The chain links TRBV5-1 to TRBJ2-1, with 12 bases identical to TRBD1. The sequencing input was PBMCs. The receptor comes from a woman aged 30 to 39 in good health and CMV-seropositive. The CDR3 DNA is TGCGCCAGCAGCGCGGGGGGACAGGGGGCACGGGGTGAGCAGTTCTTC. As protein: CASSAGGQGARGEQFF.